This T cell receptor (beta chain) originates from a study of T cells in Graves' hyperthyroidism and ophthalmopathy (dated by TCRdb to between 2018 and 2020). About the investigation overall: Peripheral blood samples were taken at the time of initial diagnosis, prior to any treatment. The 85 to 100 discovery patients were randomly split 7:3 into training and test sets. The paper reports TCR Vbeta CDR3 sequencing of roughly 140 peripheral blood samples: some 41 ophthalmopathy, approximately 74 hyperthyroidism and around 17 progressor patients. Thyroid tissue and blood T-cell repertoires from six Graves' hyperthyroidism patients were also compared in the study. To identify distinguishing TCR V-J signatures, a discovery cohort of around 100 patients was used, comprising 43 with Graves' ophthalmopathy and around 60 with stable Graves' hyperthyroidism. Whether ophthalmopathy could be predicted prospectively was tested in an independent validation cohort made up of about 20 hyperthyroidism patients plus 17 patients who later progressed to ophthalmopathy. After sampling, hyperthyroidism patients received methimazole starting at 30 mg daily, and ophthalmopathy patients received high-dose intravenous methylprednisolone.

Moderately to severely active disease, a Clinical Activity Score of at least 3, a NOSPECS grade of at least 4, and a duration under 3 months were present in ophthalmopathy patients. Exclusion was applied to patients with uncontrolled infections, other autoimmune diseases, pregnancy or lactation. Diagnoses were established on the basis of clinical symptoms, serum thyroxine and TRAb, thyroid ultrasound, and orbital computed tomography. Ficoll-Paque density gradient centrifugation was used to isolate PBMCs from under 11 ml of fresh peripheral blood. Total RNA was extracted with Trizol reagent, and quality was checked on an Agilent 2100 Bioanalyzer. Comment on this clonotype: Its recognized antigen is unknown. Per-nucleotide qualities are absent, and no much larger clonotype sits a single base away.

General study outcomes and caveats: No statistical method was used to set the sample size in advance, and investigators knew the group allocation. Most expanded thyroid clonotypes (frequency above 0.001) were also found in blood, which suggests that blood repertoires may mirror thyroid immune responses. A 13 V-J signature model separated ophthalmopathy from stable hyperthyroidism, with approximately 86% sensitivity and about 81% specificity in cross-validation and 80%/75% in testing. In validation, progression to ophthalmopathy was predicted by the model with nearly 71% sensitivity and 72% to 85% specificity, a median of around 6.5 months before onset.

The TCR beta CDR3 regions were amplified from RNA transcripts. For the first round of RT-PCR on the TCR CDR3, the HTBI primer set was used together with the Qiagen OneStep RT-PCR kit. A second multiplex PCR round built the libraries, followed by size selection and purification. Sequencing of the libraries was done on an Illumina HiSeq2000 using paired-end 100 bp reads. The published analysis was carried out like this. SOAPnuke was used to process the raw data, with reads discarded if the reads contained adapters or uncalled bases, had a mean Phred below 15, or lacked an exact constant-primer or identifier match. COPE v1.2.5 was used to merge high-quality paired reads, and clonotypes were defined as unique nucleotide sequences. MiTCR v1.1 was used to align the clonotypes against IMGT TRBV, TRBD and TRBJ reference segments. Analysis was restricted to V-J combinations with a frequency above 0.0001, which covered just over 98% of repertoires. A TCS score was defined as the ratio of F50 (clonal expansion) to E x V (chaos), with BLOSUM62-based TCRdist applied between CDR3 peptides within each V-J. Welch's t-statistics and random forest reduced around 520 V-J features to 10 to 15, which were used in a naive Bayes classifier (R e1071). TCRdb took the public reads, trimmed them with fastp at Q25, ran MiXCR for clone calling and kept in-frame beta chains. One record per CDR3 amino acid sequence lists the most common genes and DNA. The V and J calls and clone size are TCRdb's, not the authors'. This sample comprises 400,000 to 550,000 distinct CDR3 sequences, approximately 25% of them detected only once. In total, the top ten clones hold 10% to 12% of the sample.

This clonotype was obtained from a woman aged 25 to 39 with Graves' ophthalmopathy. The specimen sequenced was blood.

CDR3 region: CASKILAGETYEQYF. The DNA is as follows: TGTGCCAGCAAGATACTAGCGGGAGAGACCTACGAGCAGTACTTC. The chain was built from TRBV28 and TRBJ2-7, with TRBD2 identical over 11 junction bases. In the germline V gene, CDR1 corresponds to MDHEN and CDR2 to SYDVKM. Taken from cysteine to phenylalanine, the CDR3 has 15 residues. The sequence is cut down to CDR3 DNA, 45 bases in frame from base 1. V is cut back by 7 bases and J by 2 bases, with 7 bases in the junction unmatched.